The sequence of this T cell receptor (beta chain) was determined in a study of technical replicates of blood from several donors. V lost 5 bases and J 3 bases, leaving 8 bases between the germline ends. There are 13 residues in the CDR3. Per germline, CDR1 MNHEY and CDR2 SMNVEV (reference sequence). The repertoire was sequenced with immunoSEQ multiplex PCR; TCRdb's copy has only in-frame clones and lacks some. The data show tens of thousands of clones, around 94% seen once. The sequenced sample was T cells isolated from PBMCs. The clonotype comes from a human donor in good health. The chain is built from TRBV27 and TRBJ2-1; the D is unclear. The CDR3 here is CASSPPIYNEQFF. In DNA form, the CDR3 reads TGTGCCAGCAGTCCCCCCATCTACAATGAGCAGTTCTTC.